The 29 T cell receptor beta chains given below trace back to one sample, sequenced in a study of beta chain features in type 1 diabetes. Reverse transcribing all isolated RNA meant expressed TCRB transcripts were sequenced. TCRdb's table, derived via immunoSEQ multiplex PCR, lists solely in-frame clones and lacks some. The table lists a few hundred thousand clones, 25% to 35% of them singletons. Sequenced sample: central memory CD4+ T cells from blood. The receptors were gathered from a man aged 25 to 45 in good health.

The table lists this clone with a few counts. The chain is built from TRBV29-1 and TRBJ2-5, with a tentative D call TRBD1 (5 bases). Per germline, CDR1 SQVTM and CDR2 ANQGSEA. The V end lost 6 bases, the J end lost 5 bases, and 13 bases lay between the germline ends. The CDR3 is made up of 12 amino acids. Here the CDR3 DNA reads TGCAGCGTGGTGGGGCCCGGGGAGACCCAGTACTTC. It encodes CSVVGPGETQYF.

The chain couples TRBV30 to TRBJ2-1, with 7 bases fitting TRBD2. This CDR3 spans 13 amino acids. CDR1 and CDR2 (germline): GTSNPN, SVGIG (reference sequence). Losses at the gene ends were 3 bases for V and 5 bases for J; bases not matched to a gene: 4. The CDR3 loop is CAWSGAGDNEQFF. The CDR3 DNA follows: TGTGCCTGGAGCGGGGCGGGAGACAATGAGCAGTTCTTC. Full variable domain (rest looked up from reference TRBV30 and TRBJ2-1): SQTIHQWPATLVQPVGSPLSLECTVEGTSNPNLYWYRQAAGRGLQLLFYSVGIGQISSEVPQNLSASRPQDRQFILSSKKLLLSDSGFYLCAWSGAGDNEQFFGPGTRLTVL.

The chain recombines TRBV30 with TRBJ2-1; D not certain. Trimming removed 2 bases at V and 0 bases at J, with 11 bases between. There are 15 residues in the CDR3. Germline CDR1 reads GTSNPN; CDR2 reads SVGIG (reference sequence). The CDR3 DNA is TGTGCCTGGAGTCGGACGGTCAGCTCCTACAATGAGCAGTTCTTC. Residues: CAWSRTVSSYNEQFF.

Note on this clone: Other DNA sequences in the same sample also yield this CDR3. V and J are TRBV5-1 and TRBJ2-3; TRBD1 matches 8 bases. Losses at the gene ends were 3 bases for V and 1 base for J; bases not matched to a gene: 4. The germline V gene encodes CDR1 SGHRS and CDR2 YFSETQ. There are 15 residues in the CDR3. In DNA, the CDR3 is TGCGCCAGCAGCTCGCCGGGACAGGGCACAGATACGCAGTATTTT. Its protein is CASSSPGQGTDTQYF.

V and J are TRBV28 and TRBJ1-5; the D is unclear. V was cut by 8 bases and J by 6 bases, with 17 bases left in between. The CDR3 length is 14 residues. Germline CDR1 MDHEN, CDR2 SYDVKM. CDR3 in amino acids: CASSRPGRVQPQHF. The CDR3 DNA reads as TGTGCCAGCTCCAGGCCCGGTAGGGTTCAGCCCCAGCATTTT.

This chain connects TRBV7-9 to TRBJ2-5, with D uncertain. The germline V and J ends were trimmed by 0 bases and 5 bases, with 13 bases remaining between them. Germline assignment: CDR1 SEHNR and CDR2 FQNEAQ (reference sequence). The CDR3 is 15 residues long. CDR3 DNA: TGTGCCAGCAGCTTAGCGGGAACCTCGGCGGAGACCCAGTACTTC. Its translation is CASSLAGTSAETQYF.

This clone was picked up a small number of times. The chain carries TRBV30 and TRBJ2-7, with 12 bases aligning to TRBD2. V lost 3 bases, J lost 3 bases, and 3 bases stayed unmatched. The CDR3 loop spans 14 amino acids. Looked up from germline, CDR1 is GTSNPN and CDR2 is SVGIG (reference sequence). The CDR3 region is CAWRTSGSLYEQYF. CDR3 DNA: TGTGCCTGGAGGACTAGCGGGAGTCTCTACGAGCAGTACTTC.

The V gene is TRBV6-5, the J gene TRBJ2-1; D might be TRBD1 (6 bases). Per the germline V gene, CDR1 is MNHEY and CDR2 is SVGAGI. V gave up 7 bases and J gave up 6 bases, with 13 bases separating them. The CDR3 contains 13 residues. CDR3 residues: CASNLQGSNEQFF. The CDR3 coding sequence is TGTGCCAGCAACCTACAGGGCAGCAATGAGCAGTTCTTC.

This clone has at least ten counts. The genes are TRBV28 and TRBJ2-7; 8 nucleotides agree with TRBD1. V was clipped by 5 bases and J by 9 bases; unmatched bases: 6. This CDR3 comprises 12 residues. Germline V lookup: CDR1 MDHEN, CDR2 SYDVKM. For the CDR3, the DNA is TGTGCCAGCAGTACCCCTACAGGGGGGCAGTACTTC. As protein: CASSTPTGGQYF.

The rearrangement uses TRBV11-2 and TRBJ2-1; 11 nucleotides align to TRBD2. Germline V gene lookup returns CDR1 SGHAT and CDR2 FQNNGV. There are 16 residues in the CDR3. Germline trimming cut 5 bases from V and 10 bases from J; bases unmatched to any gene: 13. The CDR3 nucleotides read TGTGCCAGCAGCACCTCGGGAACTAGCGGGAGTGGGGAGCAGTTCTTC. Translating it yields CASSTSGTSGSGEQFF.

This clone was counted only a few times. The V gene is TRBV6-1, the J gene TRBJ2-5; D possibly corresponds to TRBD1 (5 bases). CDR1 is MNHNS, CDR2 SASEGT, per germline. The V end was cut by 2 bases, the J end by 4 bases, with 11 bases between. The CDR3 consists of 14 residues. In DNA form, the CDR3 reads TGTGCCAGCAGTGAACGCGGAAGGGGAGAGACCCAGTACTTC. This codes for CASSERGRGETQYF.

This clone was seen more than once but under ten times. The chain has TRBV5-6 and TRBJ2-3, with 7 nucleotides matching TRBD1. The CDR3 runs to 16 residues. The J segment lost 6 bases and the V segment lost 5 bases, leaving 15 bases of the junction unmatched. Germline loops: CDR1 SGHDT, CDR2 YYEEEE. The CDR3 DNA follows: TGTGCCAGCAGGTGGACAGGCCCCGCGGATATGGATACGCAGTATTTT. It encodes CASRWTGPADMDTQYF. Complete variable domain (other parts from reference TRBV5-6 and TRBJ2-3): DAGVTQSPTHLIKTRGQQVTLRCSPKSGHDTVSWYQQALGQGPQFIFQYYEEEERQRGNFPDRFSGHQFPNYSSELNVNALLLGDSALYLCASRWTGPADMDTQYFGPGTRLTVL.

In its sample, this clone was seen a few times. V usage is TRBV10-3 and J usage is TRBJ2-3; TRBD2 aligns across 11 bases. Trimming removed 3 bases from V and 10 bases from J; junction bases left unmatched: 9. Germline V gene data show CDR1 as ENHRY and CDR2 as SYGVKD. The length of the CDR3 is 15 residues. CDR3 loop: CAISDGTSGVEAQYF. CDR3 DNA: TGTGCCATCAGTGACGGGACTAGCGGCGTTGAAGCGCAGTATTTT.

This clone showed up just a few times. This rearrangement joins TRBV25-1 to TRBJ2-1; no reliable D call. Trimming removed 10 bases from V and 7 bases from J, with 23 bases in between. This CDR3 spans 15 amino acids. Germline CDR1 reads MGHDK; CDR2 reads SYGVNS. The CDR3 sequence is CATRHITLGMNEQFF. The CDR3 DNA sequence: TGTGCCACCCGACATATAACGTTGGGTATGAATGAGCAGTTCTTC.

This clone showed up just a few times. Other DNA sequences in this sample translate to the same CDR3. The chain combines TRBV2 with TRBJ2-3; D not resolved. V was pared by 1 base and J by 3 bases, with 5 bases between. CDR3 length: 13 amino acids. The germline V gene has CDR1 SNHLY and CDR2 FYNNEI. The CDR3 spells CASSEVGTDTQYF. CDR3 nucleotide sequence: TGTGCCAGCAGTGAAGTTGGGACAGATACGCAGTATTTT.

This clone was observed a handful of times. This chain links TRBV29-1 with TRBJ1-1; weak D call: TRBD1 (5 bases). V lost 4 bases and J lost 1, with 10 bases in between. The CDR3 has 13 amino acids. Germline assignment: CDR1 SQVTM and CDR2 ANQGSEA. CDR3 nucleotides: TGCAGCGTTGCCCAGGGTGGGAACACTGAAGCTTTCTTT. It yields the protein CSVAQGGNTEAFF.

This clone was counted between two and nine times. This likely came from a read error, as a far larger clone is one base away. This chain joins TRBV4-2 and TRBJ2-1; D unclear. CDR1 and CDR2 (germline): LGHNA, YNFKEQ. The CDR3 consists of 13 residues. DNA for the CDR3: TGTGCCACCAGCCCGGAATGGAGTTATGAGCAGTTCTTC. It specifies CATSPEWSYEQFF.

The gene calls are TRBV5-8 and TRBJ2-1; TRBD1 is a possible D gene (6 bases). The CDR3 contains 13 residues. V lost 4 bases and J lost 10, with 15 bases in between. In germline, CDR1 is SGHTS, CDR2 YDEGEE. CDR3 residues: CASSAYRVGEQFF. In DNA, the CDR3 is TGTGCCAGCAGCGCGTACAGGGTAGGGGAGCAGTTCTTC.

The gene calls are TRBV30 and TRBJ1-1; D unresolved. This CDR3 has 11 amino acids. V dropped 4 bases and J dropped 3 bases, with 6 bases sitting between them. CDR1 is GTSNPN, CDR2 SVGIG, per germline (reference sequence). The CDR3 region has the DNA TGTGCCTGGATGAAGCACACTGAAGCTTTCTTT. Translated, it gives CAWMKHTEAFF.

This clone appeared a few times. The rearrangement uses TRBV30 and TRBJ2-1; 11 bases are a match to TRBD1. V dropped 2 bases and J dropped 7; count of bases not matched to a gene: 4. The CDR3 length is 14 residues. Germline values: CDR1 GTSNPN, CDR2 SVGIG (reference sequence). The CDR3 protein is CAWSYGQGANEQFF. The CDR3 DNA follows: TGTGCCTGGAGTTACGGACAGGGGGCGAATGAGCAGTTCTTC.

The chain combines TRBV5-4 with TRBJ2-3; a possible D gene is TRBD2 (6 bases). The V gene's germline CDR1 is SGHNT and CDR2 YYREEE (reference sequence). V was cut by 2 bases and J by 2 bases, with 15 bases left in between. CDR3 size: 16 residues. CDR3: CASSLETRGNTDTQYF. DNA of the CDR3: TGTGCCAGCAGCTTAGAGACTAGAGGGAACACAGATACGCAGTATTTT.

This clone has only one observation. J is TRBJ2-3 and V is TRBV29-1; TRBD1 agrees at 7 bases. The germline CDR1 and CDR2 sequences are SQVTM and ANQGSEA. V gave up 2 bases and J gave up 4 bases; unmatched junction bases: 15. The CDR3 covers 17 residues. CDR3 protein: CSVEKTRGRWGPDTQYF. In DNA form, the CDR3 reads TGCAGCGTTGAAAAAACGAGGGGGCGATGGGGCCCAGATACGCAGTATTTT.

The V call is TRBV4-1, the J call TRBJ1-1, with unresolved D. V dropped 1 base and J dropped 1 base, with 13 bases sitting between them. Per germline, CDR1 MGHRA and CDR2 YSYEKL. CDR3 length equals 16 residues. As DNA, the CDR3 is TGCGCCAGCAGCCAAGCTTTCTTCAGGCCGAACACTGAAGCTTTCTTT. It translates to CASSQAFFRPNTEAFF.

The chain carries TRBV4-1 and TRBJ2-3; 8 bases agree with TRBD2. The CDR3 length is 18 residues. J gave up 0 bases and V 4 bases, and 12 bases lay outside the gene matches. Per germline, CDR1 MGHRA and CDR2 YSYEKL. The CDR3 is CASSLRSSAGASTDTQYF. The CDR3 nucleotides are TGCGCCAGCAGCCTCCGGTCGTCAGCGGGGGCTAGCACAGATACGCAGTATTTT.

This chain joins TRBV11-3 and TRBJ2-3; D is perhaps TRBD1 (5 bases). The V and J ends lost 5 bases and 5 bases respectively, with 5 bases between them. In germline, CDR1 is SGHNT, CDR2 YENEEA. The CDR3 spans 11 residues. CDR3 amino acids: CASSTGDTQYF. The CDR3 DNA reads TGTGCCAGCAGCACAGGAGATACGCAGTATTTT.

The chain employs TRBV25-1 and TRBJ1-6; D is ambiguous. Trimming shortened V by 3 bases and J by 0 bases, and 6 bases separated the two germline ends. CDR1 is MGHDK and CDR2 is SYGVNS in the germline V gene. The CDR3 is 15 amino acids. The CDR3 DNA reads as TGTGCCAGCAGTGAGCTGAGCTCCTATAATTCACCCCTCCACTTT. Protein product: CASSELSSYNSPLHF.

This clone was seen a handful of times. The chain links TRBV12-5 to TRBJ1-5, with 9 nucleotides matching TRBD1. The CDR3 is made up of 15 amino acids. V was pared by 3 bases and J by 6 bases, with 6 bases of the junction left unmatched. Germline V lookup: CDR1 LGHNT, CDR2 FRNRAP. CDR3 sequence (DNA): TGTGCTAGTGGTTTAGGACAGGGGAAGGGTCAGCCCCAGCATTTT. Encoded protein: CASGLGQGKGQPQHF.

The chain has TRBV5-4 and TRBJ2-5; 9 nucleotides match TRBD2. V dropped 1 base and J dropped 1; count of bases not matched to a gene: 2. The CDR3 is made up of 15 amino acids. Germline CDR1 is SGHNT and CDR2 is YYREEE (reference sequence). CDR3 nucleotides: TGTGCCAGCAGCTTGCCTAGCGGGACCCAAGAGACCCAGTACTTC. Translating gives CASSLPSGTQETQYF.

This clone was seen more than once but under ten times. The CDR3 loop reads CASSDPMQGGTQYF. In nucleotides, the CDR3 is TGTGCCAGCAGTGATCCCATGCAGGGGGGGACCCAGTACTTC. V and J are TRBV2 and TRBJ2-5, with D tentatively TRBD1 (7 bases). V was trimmed by 3 bases and J by 7 bases, leaving 15 bases between them. Germline V lookup: CDR1 SNHLY, CDR2 FYNNEI. The CDR3 is 14 residues long.